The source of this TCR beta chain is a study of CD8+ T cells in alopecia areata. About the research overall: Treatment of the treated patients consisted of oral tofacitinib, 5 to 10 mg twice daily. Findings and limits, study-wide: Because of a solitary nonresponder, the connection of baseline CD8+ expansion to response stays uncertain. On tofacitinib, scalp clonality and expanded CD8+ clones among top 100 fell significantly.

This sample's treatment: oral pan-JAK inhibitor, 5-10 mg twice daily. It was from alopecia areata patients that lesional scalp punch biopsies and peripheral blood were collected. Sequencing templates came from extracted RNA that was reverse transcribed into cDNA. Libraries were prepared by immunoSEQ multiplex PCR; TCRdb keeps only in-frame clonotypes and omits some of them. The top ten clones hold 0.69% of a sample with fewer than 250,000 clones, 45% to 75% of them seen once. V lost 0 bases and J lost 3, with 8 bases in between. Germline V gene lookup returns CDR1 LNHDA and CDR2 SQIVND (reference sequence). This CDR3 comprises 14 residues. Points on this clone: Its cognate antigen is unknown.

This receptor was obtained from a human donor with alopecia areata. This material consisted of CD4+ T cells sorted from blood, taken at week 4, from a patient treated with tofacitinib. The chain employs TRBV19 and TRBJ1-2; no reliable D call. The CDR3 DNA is TGTGCCAGTAGTATAGATTGGAACGACTATGGCTACACCTTC. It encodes CASSIDWNDYGYTF. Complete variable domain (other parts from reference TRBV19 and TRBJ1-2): DGGITQSPKYLFRKEGQNVTLSCEQNLNHDAMYWYRQDPGQGLRLIYYSQIVNDFQKGDIAEGYSVSREKKESFPLTVTSAQKNPTAFYLCASSIDWNDYGYTFGSGTRLTVV.